The clone carrying this T cell receptor (beta chain) was detected ten times or more. What it recognizes is unknown. This specimen comes from a study of breast tumors, draining lymph nodes, adjacent tissues. Notes on the study in general: Luminal-like breast cancer showed significantly greater tumor-nontumor repertoire similarity than basal-like breast cancer did.

Axillary draining lymph nodes of breast cancer patients supplied the node samples. This CDR3 contains 16 residues. Germline-derived CDR1 and CDR2 are SQVTM and ANQGSEA. Losses at the gene ends were 8 bases for V and 6 bases for J; bases not matched to a gene: 19. MiXCR was run by TCRdb on the multiplex PCR reads, yielding one entry per CDR3 protein. The data hold fewer than 150,000 distinct CDR3 sequences, with 21% observed a single time. The gene calls are TRBV29-1 and TRBJ2-3, with TRBD2 identical over 8 bases. The sequenced sample was axillary lymph node tissue. This receptor was taken from a female donor with breast cancer. Some clones in this sample may be carry-over from other donors' samples. The CDR3 bases are TGCAGCTATAATCTAGCGGGCTTAATCGAGGATGATACGCAGTATTTT. It translates to CSYNLAGLIEDDTQYF.